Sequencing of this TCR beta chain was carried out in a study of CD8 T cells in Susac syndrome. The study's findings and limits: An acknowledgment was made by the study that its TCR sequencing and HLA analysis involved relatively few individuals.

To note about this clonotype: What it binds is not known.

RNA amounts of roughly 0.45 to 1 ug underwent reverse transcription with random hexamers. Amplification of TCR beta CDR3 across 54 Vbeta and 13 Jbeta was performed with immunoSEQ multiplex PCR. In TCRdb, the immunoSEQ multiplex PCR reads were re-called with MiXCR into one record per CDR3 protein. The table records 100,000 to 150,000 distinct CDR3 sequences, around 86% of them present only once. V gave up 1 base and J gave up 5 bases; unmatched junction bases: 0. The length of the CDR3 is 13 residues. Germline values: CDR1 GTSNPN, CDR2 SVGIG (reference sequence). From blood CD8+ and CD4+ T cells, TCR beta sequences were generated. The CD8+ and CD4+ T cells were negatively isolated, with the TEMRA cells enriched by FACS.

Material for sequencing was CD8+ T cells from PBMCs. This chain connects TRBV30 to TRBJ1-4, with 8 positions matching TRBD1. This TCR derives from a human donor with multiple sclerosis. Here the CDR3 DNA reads TGTGCCTGGAGTGGGGACAGGAATGAAAAACTGTTTTTT. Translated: CAWSGDRNEKLFF.